This T cell receptor (beta chain) was captured by sequencing in a study of shared clonotypes between healthy human individuals. The study's findings and limits: Non-shared clonotypes had lower generation probabilities than those shared by all four donors. The researchers took only blood, and tissue repertoires probably look different.

Each sample came from a Caucasian adult donor living in Nashville, Tennessee. Profiling relied on immunoSEQ multiplex PCR, and the TCRdb table lists in-frame clones only, not all of them. Altogether 550,000 to 850,000 clones are present, just under 75% being singletons, with the ten largest covering 1.8%. Germline V CDR1 and CDR2: MDHEN, SYDVKM. The CDR3 extends over 14 amino acids. V lost 6 bases, J lost 2 bases, and 13 bases lay in between. This clone appeared a few times. Its target is unknown. The TCR comes from a woman in her 30s in good health. The V gene is TRBV28, the J gene TRBJ1-2; D is possibly TRBD1 (5 bases). Sequenced: memory CD4+ T cells sorted from blood. The subset is: CD45RA-negative fraction. Here the CDR3 DNA reads TGTGCCAGCAGAATAGGGACGGGAAACTATGGCTACACCTTC. Translated, it gives CASRIGTGNYGYTF.